A single sample is the source of the 13 T cell receptor beta chains below, sequenced in a study of blood T cell repertoires in COVID-19. The protocol was immunoSEQ multiplex PCR, while the TCRdb copy is restricted to in-frame clones and leaves out a portion. The table includes roughly 310,000 clones, over 75% detected once. The sequenced sample was peripheral blood. The receptors were sampled from a woman between 45 and 60 years old with active or convalescent COVID-19.

The chain is built from TRBV5-6 and TRBJ1-5, with TRBD1 matching over 10 bases. From germline, CDR1 is SGHDT and CDR2 YYEEEE. This CDR3 comprises 14 residues. The V gene end was trimmed by 2 bases and the J gene end by 6 bases; junction bases not matched to a gene: 2. This chain's CDR3 is CASSFGTGVQPQHF. The CDR3 coding sequence is TGTGCCAGCAGCTTTGGGACAGGGGTTCAGCCCCAGCATTTT.

V gene TRBV18 combines with J gene TRBJ2-1; tentative D call: TRBD2 (6 bases). The CDR3 runs to 16 residues. V lost 1 base and J 1 base, leaving 11 bases between the germline ends. From germline, CDR1 is KGHSH and CDR2 LQKENI. CDR3 sequence reads: CASSPQPRGSYNEQFF. The CDR3 DNA reads TGTGCCAGCTCACCACAGCCTCGGGGGTCCTACAATGAGCAGTTCTTC.

The count of this clone is one. This chain links TRBV10-3 with TRBJ2-5, with TRBD2 as a possible D gene (6 bases). The CDR3 consists of 15 residues. Deletions cut 4 bases from V and 3 bases from J, with 15 bases between. Germline loops: CDR1 ENHRY, CDR2 SYGVKD. The CDR3 loop is CAISGKGRLEETQYF. The CDR3 coding sequence is TGTGCCATCAGTGGAAAGGGGAGGTTGGAAGAGACCCAGTACTTC.

Here the CDR3 DNA reads TGTGCCAGCAGCCCGGGAGGGTCCTATAATTCACCCCTCCACTTT. It yields the protein CASSPGGSYNSPLHF. The V gene is TRBV5-5, the J gene TRBJ1-6; D call uncertain. V lost 4 bases to trimming and J lost 1 base, with 9 bases between them. Germline values: CDR1 SGHKS, CDR2 YYEKEE (reference sequence). The CDR3 is 15 residues long.

This clone was picked up one time. The chain carries TRBV4-3 and TRBJ1-2; TRBD1 aligns across 8 bases. The CDR3 extends over 15 amino acids. Per the germline V gene, CDR1 is LGHNA and CDR2 is YSLEER. The J segment lost 5 bases and the V segment lost 4 bases, leaving 9 bases of the junction unmatched. The CDR3 loop is CASSPSGTGEYGYTF. The CDR3 nucleotides are TGCGCCAGCAGCCCGTCCGGGACAGGAGAATATGGCTACACCTTC.

The chain combines TRBV11-1 with TRBJ2-7, with D possibly TRBD2 on 5 matching bases. Germline CDR1 and CDR2: SGHAT and FQDESV (reference sequence). V lost 1 base and J 3 bases, leaving 10 bases between the germline ends. There are 14 residues in the CDR3. In DNA, the CDR3 is TGTGCCAGCAGCTTAGAGGCGGGCAGCTACGAGCAGTACTTC. It specifies CASSLEAGSYEQYF.

This chain connects TRBV19 to TRBJ1-2; no reliable D call. Germline V CDR1 and CDR2: LNHDA, SQIVND (reference sequence). This CDR3 has 15 residues. The ends were cut back, 3 bases at V and 3 bases at J, with 14 bases in the middle. The CDR3 spells CASSIFSGNHYGYTF. Written as DNA, the CDR3 is TGTGCCAGTAGTATTTTTAGCGGCAACCACTATGGCTACACCTTC.

V and J are TRBV19 and TRBJ2-5; TRBD1 is a possible D gene (5 bases). V was pared by 10 bases and J by 2 bases, with 17 bases between. This CDR3 has 14 amino acids. Germline CDR1 and CDR2: LNHDA and SQIVND (reference sequence). CDR3 DNA: TGTGCCACCCAAAGTCAGGGAACGCAAGAGACCCAGTACTTC. It codes for CATQSQGTQETQYF.

V usage is TRBV11-3 and J usage is TRBJ2-7, with D tentatively TRBD1 (6 bases). Germline lookup yields CDR1 SGHNT and CDR2 YENEEA. With 4 bases removed from V and 7 bases from J, the gap between germline ends came to 17 bases. This CDR3 has 14 residues. CDR3 residues: CASSSTAAQGEQYF. The CDR3 coding sequence is TGTGCCAGCAGCTCTACGGCGGCACAGGGAGAGCAGTACTTC.

The V call is TRBV5-4, the J call TRBJ2-1; TRBD1 aligns across 9 bases. Germline V gene lookup returns CDR1 SGHNT and CDR2 YYREEE (reference sequence). The CDR3 has 15 amino acids. J lost 6 bases, V lost 2 bases, and 6 bases had no gene match. This chain's CDR3 is CASSLKQGAFNEQFF. The CDR3 nucleotides read TGTGCCAGCAGCTTAAAACAGGGGGCATTCAATGAGCAGTTCTTC.

The CDR3: CASSQPDTLFDGYTF. The CDR3 DNA sequence: TGTGCCAGTAGCCAACCCGACACACTGTTTGATGGCTACACCTTC. The chain combines TRBV19 with TRBJ1-2; D remains ambiguous. V shed 6 bases and J shed 6 bases, with 20 bases lying between them. The germline gives CDR1 LNHDA, CDR2 SQIVND (reference sequence). CDR3 length: 15 amino acids.

As for this clone: One end of the junction is discordant with germline, which a read error may explain. The rearrangement joins TRBV7-2 to TRBJ2-7; maybe TRBD2 (6 bases). The V gene's germline CDR1 is SGHTA and CDR2 FQGNSA. The CDR3 runs 13 residues. The CDR3 DNA reads TGTGCCAGCAGCCTAGCGCAAAGAGCCGTGCAGTACTTC. Its protein is CASSLAQRAVQYF.

In DNA, the CDR3 is TGTGCCAGCAGTGTGGGGACTAGCGGGGGCACTTCCTACGAGCAGTACTTC. This gives the protein CASSVGTSGGTSYEQYF. V and J are TRBV6-1 and TRBJ2-7, with 14 bases lining up with TRBD2. The CDR3 runs 17 residues. V lost 4 bases to trimming and J lost 1 base; unmatched junction nucleotides: 6. Germline V gene data show CDR1 as MNHNS and CDR2 as SASEGT.